The T cell receptor (beta chain) described here comes from a study of T cells after yellow fever vaccination. Across the whole study: Preparing low-cell-number fractions relied on SMART-Seq v4 Ultra Low Input.

Using its own MiXCR run on the 5' RACE reads, TCRdb lists one record per CDR3 protein. Of 300,000 or so distinct CDR3 sequences listed, 8.5% to 10% are singletons. The J segment lost 2 bases and the V segment lost 6 bases, leaving 10 bases of the junction unmatched. The CDR3 covers 14 residues. The germline gives CDR1 DFQATT, CDR2 SNEGSKA (reference sequence). The sequencing used CD4+ T cells sorted from PBMCs, collected 5 days after the yellow fever booster vaccination. The receptor comes from a man aged 18 to 30 who received the YFV17D yellow fever vaccine. The chain links TRBV20-1 to TRBJ2-7; 7 nucleotides line up with TRBD1. The DNA for the CDR3 is TGCAGTGCCCTCCGGGACAGAATGACCTACGAGCAGTACTTC. This encodes CSALRDRMTYEQYF.